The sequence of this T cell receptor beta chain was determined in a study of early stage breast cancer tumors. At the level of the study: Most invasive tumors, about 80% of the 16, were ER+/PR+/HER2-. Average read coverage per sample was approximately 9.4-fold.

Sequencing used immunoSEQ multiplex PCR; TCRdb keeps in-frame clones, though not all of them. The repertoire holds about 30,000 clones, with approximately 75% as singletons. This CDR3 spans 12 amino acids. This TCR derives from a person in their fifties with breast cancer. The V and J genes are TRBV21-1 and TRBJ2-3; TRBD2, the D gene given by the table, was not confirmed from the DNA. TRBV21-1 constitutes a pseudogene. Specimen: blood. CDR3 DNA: TGTGCCCGCAGGGTAGAGTCAGATACGCAGTATTTT. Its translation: CARRVESDTQYF.